The present TCR beta chain was sequenced within a study of shared clonotypes between healthy human individuals. Study background: CD4 naive and CD4 memory each took three plates per donor, while CD8 naive took two and CD8 memory one. Study-level findings and limits: An effect of sequencing depth on clonotype sharing among donors was expected.

The CDR3 covers 13 residues. Germline V gives CDR1 MDHEN, CDR2 SYDVKM. V was trimmed by 4 bases and J by 5 bases, leaving 12 bases between them. As to this clone: Its antigen is not known.

Assay execution took place at the deep level. This table comes from immunoSEQ multiplex PCR, and its TCRdb copy is limited to in-frame clones, with some not included. The sample has around 940,000 clones, approximately 76% seen once. HIV-negative, healthy adults without recent acute infections or vaccinations were the donors. The chain joins TRBV28 to TRBJ2-7; D not resolved. The specimen sequenced was memory CD4+ T cells sorted from blood. Subset specified: CD45RA-negative fraction. The receptor's source is a man aged 18 to 30 in good health. The DNA for the CDR3 is TGTGCCAGCAGTTACCCTAGGGTCCACGAGCAGTACTTC. It yields the protein CASSYPRVHEQYF. Variable domain in full (rest from reference TRBV28 and TRBJ2-7): DVKVTQSSRYLVKRTGEKVFLECVQDMDHENMFWYRQDPGLGLRLIYFSYDVKMKEKGDIPEGYSVSREKKERFSLILESASTNQTSMYLCASSYPRVHEQYFGPGTRLTVT.